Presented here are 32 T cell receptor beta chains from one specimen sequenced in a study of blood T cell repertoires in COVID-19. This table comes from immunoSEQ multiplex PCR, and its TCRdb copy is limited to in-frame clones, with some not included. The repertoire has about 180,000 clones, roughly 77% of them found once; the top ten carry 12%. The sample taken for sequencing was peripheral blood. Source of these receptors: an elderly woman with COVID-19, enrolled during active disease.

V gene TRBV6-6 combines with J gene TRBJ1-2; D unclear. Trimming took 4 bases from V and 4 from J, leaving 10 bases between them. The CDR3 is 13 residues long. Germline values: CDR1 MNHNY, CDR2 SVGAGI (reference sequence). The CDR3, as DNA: TGTGCCAGCAGTTTGTCGGGTTCCTATGGCTACACCTTC. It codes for CASSLSGSYGYTF.

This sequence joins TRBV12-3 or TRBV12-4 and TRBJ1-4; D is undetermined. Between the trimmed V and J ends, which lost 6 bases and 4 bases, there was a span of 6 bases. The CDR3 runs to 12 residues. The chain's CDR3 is CASRSYNEKLFF. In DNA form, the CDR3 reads TGTGCCAGCAGAAGCTATAATGAAAAACTGTTTTTT.

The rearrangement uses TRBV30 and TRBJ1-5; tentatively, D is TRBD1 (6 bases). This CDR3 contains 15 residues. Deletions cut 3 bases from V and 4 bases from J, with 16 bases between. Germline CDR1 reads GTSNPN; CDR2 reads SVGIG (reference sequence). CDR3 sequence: CAWRETGTPNQPQHF. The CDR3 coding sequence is TGTGCCTGGAGGGAAACCGGGACACCAAATCAGCCCCAGCATTTT.

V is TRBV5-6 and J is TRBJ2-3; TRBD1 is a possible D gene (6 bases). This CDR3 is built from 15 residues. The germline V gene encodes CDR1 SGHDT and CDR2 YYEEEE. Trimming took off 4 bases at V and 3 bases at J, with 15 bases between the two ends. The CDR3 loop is CASSNMRRGTDTQYF. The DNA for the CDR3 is TGTGCCAGCAGCAACATGAGAAGGGGGACAGATACGCAGTATTTT.

The CDR3 DNA reads TGCGCCAGCAGCCAAGATTCGCAACAGGGGGTACAGTATTTT. Translation: CASSQDSQQGVQYF. The chain uses TRBV4-3 and TRBJ2-3, with TRBD1 identical over 8 bases. Germline V gene data show CDR1 as LGHNA and CDR2 as YSLEER. This CDR3 contains 14 residues. V trimming: 0 bases; J trimming: 12 bases; junction bases outside the gene matches: 8.

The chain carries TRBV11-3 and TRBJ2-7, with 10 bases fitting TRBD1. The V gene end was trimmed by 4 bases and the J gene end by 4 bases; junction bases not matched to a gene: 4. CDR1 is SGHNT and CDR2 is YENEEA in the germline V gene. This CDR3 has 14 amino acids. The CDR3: CASSSDRGRYEQYF. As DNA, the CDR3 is TGTGCCAGCAGCTCGGACAGGGGGAGGTACGAGCAGTACTTC.

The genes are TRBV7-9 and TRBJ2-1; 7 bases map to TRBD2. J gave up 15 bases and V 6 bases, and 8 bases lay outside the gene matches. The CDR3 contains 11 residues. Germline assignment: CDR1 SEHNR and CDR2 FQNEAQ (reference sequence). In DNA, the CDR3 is TGTGCCAGCAGTCGAGCGGGACTGGGGTTCTTC. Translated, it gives CASSRAGLGFF.

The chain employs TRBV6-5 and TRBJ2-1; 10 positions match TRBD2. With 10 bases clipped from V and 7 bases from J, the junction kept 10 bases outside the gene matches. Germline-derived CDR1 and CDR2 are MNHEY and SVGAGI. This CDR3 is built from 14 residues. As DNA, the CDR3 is TGTGCCACCCCAAGGCTAGCGGGAGTGAATGAGCAGTTCTTC. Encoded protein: CATPRLAGVNEQFF.

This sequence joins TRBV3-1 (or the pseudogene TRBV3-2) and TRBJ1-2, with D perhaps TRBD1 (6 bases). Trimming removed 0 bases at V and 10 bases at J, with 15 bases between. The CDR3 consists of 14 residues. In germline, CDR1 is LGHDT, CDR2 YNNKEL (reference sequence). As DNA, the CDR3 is TGTGCCAGCAGCCAAGATCAGGGGAACGTACACTACACCTTC. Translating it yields CASSQDQGNVHYTF.

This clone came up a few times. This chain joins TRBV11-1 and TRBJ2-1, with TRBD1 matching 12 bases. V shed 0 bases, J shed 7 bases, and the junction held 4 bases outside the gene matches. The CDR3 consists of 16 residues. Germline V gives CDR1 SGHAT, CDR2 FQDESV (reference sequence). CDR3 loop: CASSLAGQGAQNEQFF. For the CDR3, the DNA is TGTGCCAGCAGCTTAGCGGGACAGGGGGCGCAAAATGAGCAGTTCTTC.

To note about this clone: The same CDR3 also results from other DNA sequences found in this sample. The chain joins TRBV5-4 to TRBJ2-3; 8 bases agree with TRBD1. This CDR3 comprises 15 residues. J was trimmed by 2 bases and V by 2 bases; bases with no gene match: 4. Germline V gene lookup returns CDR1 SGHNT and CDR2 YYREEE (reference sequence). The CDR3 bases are TGTGCCAGCAGCTTACGGACAGGGCCCACAGATACGCAGTATTTT. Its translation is CASSLRTGPTDTQYF.

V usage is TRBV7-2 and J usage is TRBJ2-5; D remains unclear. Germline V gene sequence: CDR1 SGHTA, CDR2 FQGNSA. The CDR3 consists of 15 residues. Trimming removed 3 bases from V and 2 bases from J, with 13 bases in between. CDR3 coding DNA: TGTGCCAGCAGCTTGAGACCGGGTACACAAGAGACCCAGTACTTC. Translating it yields CASSLRPGTQETQYF.

CDR3 region: CASSLFGTEQDEQYF. Written as DNA, the CDR3 is TGTGCCAGCAGCTTATTTGGGACAGAGCAGGACGAGCAGTACTTC. The chain recombines TRBV7-9 with TRBJ2-7; 7 positions match TRBD1. The CDR3 spans 15 residues. After removal of 2 bases from V and 5 bases from J, the junction contained 9 bases not matched to a gene. Germline V gives CDR1 SEHNR, CDR2 FQNEAQ (reference sequence). Filled out from reference TRBV7-9 and TRBJ2-7, the complete variable domain reads DTGVSQNPRHKITKRGQNVTFRCDPISEHNRLYWYRQTLGQGPEFLTYFQNEAQLEKSRLLSDRFSAERPKGSFSTLEIQRTEQGDSAMYLCASSLFGTEQDEQYFGPGTRLTVT.

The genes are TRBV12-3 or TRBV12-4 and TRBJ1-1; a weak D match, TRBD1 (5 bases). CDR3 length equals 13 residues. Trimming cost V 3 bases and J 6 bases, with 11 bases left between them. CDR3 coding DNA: TGTGCCAGCAGTTTGAGACAGATCTCTGAAGCTTTCTTT. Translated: CASSLRQISEAFF.

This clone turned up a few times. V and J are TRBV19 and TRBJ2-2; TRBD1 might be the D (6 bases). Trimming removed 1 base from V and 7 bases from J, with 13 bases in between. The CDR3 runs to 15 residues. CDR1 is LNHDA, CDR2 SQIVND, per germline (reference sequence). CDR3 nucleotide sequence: TGTGCCAGTAGTATAGGCAGGGGCAGGAACGGGGAGCTGTTTTTT. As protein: CASSIGRGRNGELFF.

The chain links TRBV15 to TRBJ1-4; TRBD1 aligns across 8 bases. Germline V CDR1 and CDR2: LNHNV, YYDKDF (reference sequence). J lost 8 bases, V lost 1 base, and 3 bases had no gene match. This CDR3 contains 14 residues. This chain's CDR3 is CATSRGTGSEKLFF. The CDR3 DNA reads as TGTGCCACCAGCAGAGGGACAGGGTCGGAAAAACTGTTTTTT.

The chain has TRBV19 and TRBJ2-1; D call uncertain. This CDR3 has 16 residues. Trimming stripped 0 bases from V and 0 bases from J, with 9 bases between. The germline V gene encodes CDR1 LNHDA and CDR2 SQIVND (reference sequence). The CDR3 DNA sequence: TGTGCCAGTAGTATAGATCTAACGGTCTCCTACAATGAGCAGTTCTTC. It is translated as CASSIDLTVSYNEQFF.

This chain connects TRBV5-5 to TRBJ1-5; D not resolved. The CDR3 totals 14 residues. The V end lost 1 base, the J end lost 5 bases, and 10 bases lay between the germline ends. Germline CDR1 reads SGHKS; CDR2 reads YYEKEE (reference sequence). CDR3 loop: CASSLKGLYQPQHF. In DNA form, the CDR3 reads TGTGCCAGCAGCTTGAAAGGACTCTATCAGCCCCAGCATTTT.

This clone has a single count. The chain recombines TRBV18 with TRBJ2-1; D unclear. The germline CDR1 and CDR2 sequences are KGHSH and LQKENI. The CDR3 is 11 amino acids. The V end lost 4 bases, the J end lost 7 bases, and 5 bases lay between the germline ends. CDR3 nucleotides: TGTGCCAGCTCACTGCAGAATGAGCAGTTCTTC. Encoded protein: CASSLQNEQFF.

The CDR3 protein is CASSAIDRVGNTIYF. Written as DNA, the CDR3 is TGTGCCAGCAGCGCCATCGACAGGGTCGGAAACACCATATATTTT. This rearrangement joins TRBV5-6 to TRBJ1-3; 7 nucleotides align to TRBD1. This CDR3 is 15 amino acids long. CDR1 SGHDT and CDR2 YYEEEE come from the germline V gene. Losses at the gene ends were 4 bases for V and 4 bases for J; bases not matched to a gene: 8.

CDR3 sequence: CASSSTSGNTGELFF. In DNA, the CDR3 is TGTGCCAGCAGTTCAACTAGCGGGAACACCGGGGAGCTGTTTTTT. The V call is TRBV28, the J call TRBJ2-2; 8 positions agree with TRBD2. Germline CDR1 MDHEN, CDR2 SYDVKM. CDR3 size: 15 residues. Unmatched junction bases numbered 2, after V lost 4 bases and J lost 1 base.

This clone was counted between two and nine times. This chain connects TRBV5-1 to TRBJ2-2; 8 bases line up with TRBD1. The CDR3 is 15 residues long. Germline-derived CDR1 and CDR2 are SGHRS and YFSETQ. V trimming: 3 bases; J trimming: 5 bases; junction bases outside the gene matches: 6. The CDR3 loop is CASSWTGKGTGELFF. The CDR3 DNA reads TGCGCCAGCAGCTGGACAGGGAAGGGGACCGGGGAGCTGTTTTTT.

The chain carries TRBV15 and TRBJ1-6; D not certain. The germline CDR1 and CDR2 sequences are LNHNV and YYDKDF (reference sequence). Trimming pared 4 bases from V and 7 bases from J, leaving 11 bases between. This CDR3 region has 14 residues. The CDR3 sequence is CATSTGRQNSPLHF. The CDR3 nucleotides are TGTGCCACCAGCACCGGCAGGCAAAATTCACCCCTCCACTTT.

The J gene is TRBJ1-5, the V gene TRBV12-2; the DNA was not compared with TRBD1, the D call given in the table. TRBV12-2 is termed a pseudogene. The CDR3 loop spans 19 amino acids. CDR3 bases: TGTGCAAGTCGCCTCCTAACGACAGGGAATTTTTATAGCAATCAGCCCCAGCATTTT. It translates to CASRLLTTGNFYSNQPQHF.

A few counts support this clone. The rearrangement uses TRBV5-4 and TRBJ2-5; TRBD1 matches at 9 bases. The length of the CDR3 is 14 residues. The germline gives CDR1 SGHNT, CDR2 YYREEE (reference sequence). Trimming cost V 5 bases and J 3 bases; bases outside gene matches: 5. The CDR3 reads CASRDRGSEETQYF. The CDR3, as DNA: TGTGCCAGCAGGGACAGGGGATCTGAAGAGACCCAGTACTTC.

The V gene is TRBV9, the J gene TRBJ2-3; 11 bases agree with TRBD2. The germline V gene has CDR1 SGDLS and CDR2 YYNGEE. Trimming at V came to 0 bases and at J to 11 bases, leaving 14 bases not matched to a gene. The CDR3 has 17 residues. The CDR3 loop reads CASSVGLAGGLGVEQYF. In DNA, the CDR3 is TGTGCCAGCAGCGTAGGGTTAGCGGGAGGGCTTGGAGTGGAGCAGTATTTT.

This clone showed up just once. The DNA for the CDR3 is TGTGCCTGGGGCTTCGGGGTTGCGGATGGCTACACCTTC. It codes for CAWGFGVADGYTF. The chain links TRBV30 to TRBJ1-2; D is unresolved. The CDR3 is 13 residues long. The V and J ends lost 5 bases and 6 bases respectively, with 16 bases between them. Germline-derived CDR1 and CDR2 are GTSNPN and SVGIG (reference sequence).

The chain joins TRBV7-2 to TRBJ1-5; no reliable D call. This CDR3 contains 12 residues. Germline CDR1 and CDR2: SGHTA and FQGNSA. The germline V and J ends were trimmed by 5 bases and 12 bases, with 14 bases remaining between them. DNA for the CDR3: TGTGCCAGCAGCACAACGACATGGCTCCAGCATTTT. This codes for CASSTTTWLQHF.

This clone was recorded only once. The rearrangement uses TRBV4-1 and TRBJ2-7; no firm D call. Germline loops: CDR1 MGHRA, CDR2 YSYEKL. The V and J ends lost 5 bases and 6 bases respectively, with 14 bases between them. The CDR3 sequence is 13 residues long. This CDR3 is CASSRAVRGEQYF. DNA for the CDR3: TGCGCCAGCAGCAGAGCCGTCAGAGGCGAGCAGTACTTC.

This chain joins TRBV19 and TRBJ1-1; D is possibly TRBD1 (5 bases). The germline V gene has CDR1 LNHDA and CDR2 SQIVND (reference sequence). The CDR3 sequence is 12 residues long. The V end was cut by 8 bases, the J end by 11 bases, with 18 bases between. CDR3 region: CASSSQGGRAFF. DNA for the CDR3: TGTGCCAGTTCGAGCCAGGGAGGTAGGGCTTTCTTT.

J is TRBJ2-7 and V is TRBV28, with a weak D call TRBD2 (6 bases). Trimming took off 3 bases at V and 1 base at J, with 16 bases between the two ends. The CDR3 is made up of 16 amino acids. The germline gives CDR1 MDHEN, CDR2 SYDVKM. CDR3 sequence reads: CASSFVLAIRSYEQYF. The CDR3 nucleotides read TGTGCCAGCAGTTTTGTACTAGCTATTAGGTCCTACGAGCAGTACTTC.

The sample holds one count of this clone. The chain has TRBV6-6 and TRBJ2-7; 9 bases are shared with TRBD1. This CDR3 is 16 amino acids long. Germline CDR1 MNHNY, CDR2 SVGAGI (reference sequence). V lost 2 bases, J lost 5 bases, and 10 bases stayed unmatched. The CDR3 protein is CASSYNYGTGLHEQYF. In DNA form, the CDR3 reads TGTGCCAGCAGTTACAATTATGGGACAGGGCTTCACGAGCAGTACTTC.